At least ten counts were recorded for the clone carrying this TCR beta chain. Its antigen is undetermined. This sample was taken from a study of T cells after posttransplantation cyclophosphamide. Notes on the study in general: Blood and skin or GI T cell repertoires showed limited TRB overlap. TRB clonality was highly associated with recipient CMV seropositivity and reactivation.

The repertoire was sequenced with immunoSEQ multiplex PCR; TCRdb's copy has only in-frame clones and lacks some. The sample is made up of some 17,000 clones, none counted only once. A marrow graft followed busulfan-fludarabine conditioning, with cyclophosphamide on days +3 and +4. Sequencing used PBMCs, obtained after allogeneic stem cell transplant with posttransplant cyclophosphamide. The source is a female patient aged 30 to 40 who received an allogeneic stem cell transplant from a related donor, was CMV-positive, and had no GVHD. The graft donor may be the source of some T cells.

Written as DNA, the CDR3 is TGTGCCAGTAGTATGAAGACCCGGGACAGGGGATACTACGAGCAGTACTTC. It encodes CASSMKTRDRGYYEQYF. The V and J genes are TRBV19 and TRBJ2-7; 10 nucleotides match TRBD1. The CDR3 consists of 17 residues. Trimming cost V 3 bases and J 3 bases; bases outside gene matches: 11. Germline V lookup: CDR1 LNHDA, CDR2 SQIVND (reference sequence).